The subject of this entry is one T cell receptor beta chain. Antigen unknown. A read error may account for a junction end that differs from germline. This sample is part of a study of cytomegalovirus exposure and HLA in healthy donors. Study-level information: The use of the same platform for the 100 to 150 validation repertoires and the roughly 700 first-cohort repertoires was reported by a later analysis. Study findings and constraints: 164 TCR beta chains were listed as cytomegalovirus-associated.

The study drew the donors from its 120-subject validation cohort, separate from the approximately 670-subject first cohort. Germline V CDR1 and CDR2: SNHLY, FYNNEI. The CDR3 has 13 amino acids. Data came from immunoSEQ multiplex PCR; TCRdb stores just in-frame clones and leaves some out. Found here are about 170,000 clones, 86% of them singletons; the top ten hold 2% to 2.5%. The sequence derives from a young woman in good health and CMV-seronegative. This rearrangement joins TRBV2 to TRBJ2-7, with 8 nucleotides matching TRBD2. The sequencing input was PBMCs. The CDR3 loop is CASGGFTSGLLRF. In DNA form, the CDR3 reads TGTGCCAGCGGGGGGTTCACTAGCGGACTTTTGCGATTC.